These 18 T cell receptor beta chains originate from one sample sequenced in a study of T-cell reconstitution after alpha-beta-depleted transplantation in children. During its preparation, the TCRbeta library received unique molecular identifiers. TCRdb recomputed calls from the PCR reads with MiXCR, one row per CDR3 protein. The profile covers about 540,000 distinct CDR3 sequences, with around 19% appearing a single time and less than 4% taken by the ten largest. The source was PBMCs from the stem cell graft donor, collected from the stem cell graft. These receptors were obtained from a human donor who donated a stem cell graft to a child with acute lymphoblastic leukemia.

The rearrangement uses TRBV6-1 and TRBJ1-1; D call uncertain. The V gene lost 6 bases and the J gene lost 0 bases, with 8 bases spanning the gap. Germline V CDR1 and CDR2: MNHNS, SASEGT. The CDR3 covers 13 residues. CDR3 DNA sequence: TGTGCCAGCAGCAAGGGTATGAACACTGAAGCTTTCTTT. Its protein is CASSKGMNTEAFF.

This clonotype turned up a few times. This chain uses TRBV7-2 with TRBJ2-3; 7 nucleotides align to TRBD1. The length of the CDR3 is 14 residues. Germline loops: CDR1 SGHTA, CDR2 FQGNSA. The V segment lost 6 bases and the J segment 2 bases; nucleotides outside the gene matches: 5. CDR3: CASRHRGSTDTQYF. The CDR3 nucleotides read TGTGCCAGCAGACACAGGGGTTCCACAGATACGCAGTATTTT.

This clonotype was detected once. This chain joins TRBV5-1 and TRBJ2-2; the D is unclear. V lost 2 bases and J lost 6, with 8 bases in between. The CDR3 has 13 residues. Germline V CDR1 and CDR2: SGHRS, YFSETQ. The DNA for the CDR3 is TGCGCCAGCAGCTTCTCGCAACCCGGGGAGCTGTTTTTT. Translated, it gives CASSFSQPGELFF.

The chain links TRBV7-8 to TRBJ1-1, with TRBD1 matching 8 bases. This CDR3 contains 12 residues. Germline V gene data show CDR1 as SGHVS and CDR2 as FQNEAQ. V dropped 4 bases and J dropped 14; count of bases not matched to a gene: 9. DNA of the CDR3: TGTGCCAGCAGCTCCAGGACAGGGAAGGTATTCTTT. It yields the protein CASSSRTGKVFF.

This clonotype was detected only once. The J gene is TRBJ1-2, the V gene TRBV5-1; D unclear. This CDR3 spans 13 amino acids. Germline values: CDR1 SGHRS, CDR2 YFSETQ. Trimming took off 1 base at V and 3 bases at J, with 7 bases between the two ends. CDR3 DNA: TGCGCCAGCAGCTTGTACCAGTACTATGGCTACACCTTC. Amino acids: CASSLYQYYGYTF.

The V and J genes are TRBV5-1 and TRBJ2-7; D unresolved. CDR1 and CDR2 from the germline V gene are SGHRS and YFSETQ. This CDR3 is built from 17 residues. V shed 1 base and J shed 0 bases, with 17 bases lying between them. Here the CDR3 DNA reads TGCGCCAGCAGCTTGACGACACGTAAAACCCCCTCCTACGAGCAGTACTTC. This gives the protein CASSLTTRKTPSYEQYF.

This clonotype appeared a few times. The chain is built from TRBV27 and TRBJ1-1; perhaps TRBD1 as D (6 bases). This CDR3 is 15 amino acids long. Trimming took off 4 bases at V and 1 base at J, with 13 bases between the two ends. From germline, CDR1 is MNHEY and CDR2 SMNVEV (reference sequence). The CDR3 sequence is CASSSLGQSNTEAFF. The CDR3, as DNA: TGTGCCAGCAGTTCACTAGGACAGTCGAACACTGAAGCTTTCTTT.

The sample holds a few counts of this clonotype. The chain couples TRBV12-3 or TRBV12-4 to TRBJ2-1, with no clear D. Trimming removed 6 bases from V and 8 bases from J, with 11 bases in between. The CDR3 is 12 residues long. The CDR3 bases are TGTGCCAGCAGCTCCCTAGGGTATGAGCAGTTCTTC. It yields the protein CASSSLGYEQFF.

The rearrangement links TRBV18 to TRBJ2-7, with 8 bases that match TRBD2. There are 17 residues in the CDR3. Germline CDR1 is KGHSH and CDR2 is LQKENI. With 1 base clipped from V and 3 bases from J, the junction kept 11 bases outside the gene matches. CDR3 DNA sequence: TGTGCCAGCTCACCACTGAACTTCCTAGCGGGCCACTACGAGCAGTACTTC. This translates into CASSPLNFLAGHYEQYF.

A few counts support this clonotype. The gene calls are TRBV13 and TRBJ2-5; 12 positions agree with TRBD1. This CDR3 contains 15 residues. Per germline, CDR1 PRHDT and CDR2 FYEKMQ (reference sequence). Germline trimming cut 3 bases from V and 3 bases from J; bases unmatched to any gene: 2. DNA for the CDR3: TGTGCCAGCAGCTTCGGGACAGGGGGCGAAGAGACCCAGTACTTC. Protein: CASSFGTGGEETQYF.

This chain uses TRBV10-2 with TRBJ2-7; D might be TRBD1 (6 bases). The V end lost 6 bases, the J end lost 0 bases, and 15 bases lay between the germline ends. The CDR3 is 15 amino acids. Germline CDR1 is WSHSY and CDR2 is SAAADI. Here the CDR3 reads CASRADSYDSYEQYF. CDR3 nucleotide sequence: TGCGCCAGCAGGGCGGACAGCTATGACTCCTACGAGCAGTACTTC.

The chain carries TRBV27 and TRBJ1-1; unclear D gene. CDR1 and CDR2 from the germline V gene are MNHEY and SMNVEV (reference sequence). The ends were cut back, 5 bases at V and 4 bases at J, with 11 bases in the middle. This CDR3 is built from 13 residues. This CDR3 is CASSLQIGTEAFF. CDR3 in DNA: TGTGCCAGCAGTCTACAGATCGGCACTGAAGCTTTCTTT.

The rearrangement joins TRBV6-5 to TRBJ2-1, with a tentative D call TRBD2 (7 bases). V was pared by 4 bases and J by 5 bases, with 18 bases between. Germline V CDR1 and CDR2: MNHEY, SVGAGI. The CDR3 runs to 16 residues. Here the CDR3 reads CASSFEGGGVNNEQFF. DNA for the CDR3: TGTGCCAGCAGTTTTGAGGGGGGGGGAGTTAACAATGAGCAGTTCTTC.

CDR3 amino acids: CASSLGDSNYGYTF. Here the CDR3 DNA reads TGTGCCAGCAGTCTGGGGGATTCAAACTATGGCTACACCTTC. This chain links TRBV7-9 with TRBJ1-2; D possibly corresponds to TRBD1 (5 bases). The CDR3 contains 14 residues. Trimming left V 6 bases short and J 2 bases short, with 13 bases between. Per the germline V gene, CDR1 is SEHNR and CDR2 is FQNEAQ (reference sequence).

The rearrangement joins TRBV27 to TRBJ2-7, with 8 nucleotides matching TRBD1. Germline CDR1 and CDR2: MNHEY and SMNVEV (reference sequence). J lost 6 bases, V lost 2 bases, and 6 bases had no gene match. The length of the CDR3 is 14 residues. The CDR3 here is CASSLRQGLGEQYF. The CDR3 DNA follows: TGTGCCAGCAGTTTACGACAGGGGCTGGGCGAGCAGTACTTC.

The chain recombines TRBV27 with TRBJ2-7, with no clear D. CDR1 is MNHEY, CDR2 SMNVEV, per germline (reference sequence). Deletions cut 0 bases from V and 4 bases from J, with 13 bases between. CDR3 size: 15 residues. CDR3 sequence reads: CASSLSGQISYEQYF. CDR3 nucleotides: TGTGCCAGCAGTTTATCAGGGCAGATCTCTTACGAGCAGTACTTC.

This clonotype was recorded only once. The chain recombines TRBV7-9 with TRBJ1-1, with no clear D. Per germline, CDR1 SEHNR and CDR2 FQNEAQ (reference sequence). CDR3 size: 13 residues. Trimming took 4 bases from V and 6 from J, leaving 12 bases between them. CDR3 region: CASSSTISAEAFF. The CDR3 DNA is TGTGCCAGCAGCTCAACAATCAGCGCTGAAGCTTTCTTT.

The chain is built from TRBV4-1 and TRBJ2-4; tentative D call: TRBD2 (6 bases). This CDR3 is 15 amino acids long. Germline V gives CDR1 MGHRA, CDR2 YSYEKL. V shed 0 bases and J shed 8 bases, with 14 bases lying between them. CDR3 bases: TGCGCCAGCAGCCAAGAATGGCGGGGCTTACACATTCAGTACTTC. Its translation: CASSQEWRGLHIQYF.